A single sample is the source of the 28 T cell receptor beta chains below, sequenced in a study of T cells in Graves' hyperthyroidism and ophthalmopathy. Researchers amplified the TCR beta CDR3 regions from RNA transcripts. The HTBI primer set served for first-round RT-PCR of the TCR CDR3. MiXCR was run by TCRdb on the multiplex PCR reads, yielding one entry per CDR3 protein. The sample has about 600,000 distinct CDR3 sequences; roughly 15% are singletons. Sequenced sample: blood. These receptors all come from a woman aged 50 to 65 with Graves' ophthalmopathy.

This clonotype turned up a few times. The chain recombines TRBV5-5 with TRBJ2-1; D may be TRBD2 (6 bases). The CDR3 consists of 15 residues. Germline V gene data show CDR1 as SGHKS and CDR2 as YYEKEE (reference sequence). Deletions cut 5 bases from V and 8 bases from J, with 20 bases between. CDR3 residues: CASSFSSALPHEQFF. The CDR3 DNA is TGTGCCAGCAGTTTTTCTAGCGCCTTACCCCATGAGCAGTTCTTC.

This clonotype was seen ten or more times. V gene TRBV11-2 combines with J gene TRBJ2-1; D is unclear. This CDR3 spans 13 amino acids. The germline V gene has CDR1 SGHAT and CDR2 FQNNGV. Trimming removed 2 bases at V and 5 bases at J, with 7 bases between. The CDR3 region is CASSLWTDNEQFF. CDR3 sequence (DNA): TGTGCCAGCAGCTTATGGACCGACAATGAGCAGTTCTTC.

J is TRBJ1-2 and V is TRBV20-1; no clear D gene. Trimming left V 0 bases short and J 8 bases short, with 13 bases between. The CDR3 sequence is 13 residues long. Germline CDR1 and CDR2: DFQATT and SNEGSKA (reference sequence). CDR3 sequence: CSARDKAVRGYTF. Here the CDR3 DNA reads TGCAGTGCTAGAGATAAGGCAGTAAGGGGCTACACCTTC.

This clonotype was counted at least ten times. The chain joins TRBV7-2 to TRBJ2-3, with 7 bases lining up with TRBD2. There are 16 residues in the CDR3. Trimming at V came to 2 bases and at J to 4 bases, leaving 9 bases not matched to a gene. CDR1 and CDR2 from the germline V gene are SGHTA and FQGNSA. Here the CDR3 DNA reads TGTGCCAGCAGCTTATTTGACGGGAGGTATTCAGATACGCAGTATTTT. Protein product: CASSLFDGRYSDTQYF.

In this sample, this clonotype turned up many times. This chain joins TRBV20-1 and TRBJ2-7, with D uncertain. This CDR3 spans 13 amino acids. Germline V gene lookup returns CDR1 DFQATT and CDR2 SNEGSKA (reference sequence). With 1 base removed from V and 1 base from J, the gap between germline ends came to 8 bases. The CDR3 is CSARGQPSYEQYF. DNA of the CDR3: TGCAGTGCTAGAGGGCAGCCTTCCTACGAGCAGTACTTC.

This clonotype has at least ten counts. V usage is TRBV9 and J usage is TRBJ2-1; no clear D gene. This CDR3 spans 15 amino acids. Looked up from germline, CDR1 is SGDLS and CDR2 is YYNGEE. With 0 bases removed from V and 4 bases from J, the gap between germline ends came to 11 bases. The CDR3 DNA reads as TGTGCCAGCAGCGTAGGCGAGTTGGGATACAATGAGCAGTTCTTC. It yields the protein CASSVGELGYNEQFF.

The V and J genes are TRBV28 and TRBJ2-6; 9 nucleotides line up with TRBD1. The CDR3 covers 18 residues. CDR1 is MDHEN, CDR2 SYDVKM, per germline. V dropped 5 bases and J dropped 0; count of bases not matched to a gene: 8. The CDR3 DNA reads TGTGCCAGCAGTGGTTCCGGGACAGGGCTCTCTGGGGCCAACGTCCTGACTTTC. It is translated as CASSGSGTGLSGANVLTF.

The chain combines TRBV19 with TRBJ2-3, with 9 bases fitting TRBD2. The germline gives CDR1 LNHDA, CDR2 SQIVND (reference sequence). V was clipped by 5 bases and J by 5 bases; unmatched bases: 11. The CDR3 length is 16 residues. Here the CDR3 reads CASSVGLASRLDTQYF. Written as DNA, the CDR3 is TGTGCCAGTAGTGTCGGACTAGCGAGTCGACTAGATACGCAGTATTTT.

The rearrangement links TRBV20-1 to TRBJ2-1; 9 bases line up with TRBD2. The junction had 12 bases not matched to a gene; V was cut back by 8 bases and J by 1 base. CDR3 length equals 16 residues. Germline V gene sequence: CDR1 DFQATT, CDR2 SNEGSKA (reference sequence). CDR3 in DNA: TGCAGTTCTACTCCTATAGCGGGAGAGTCCTACAATGAGCAGTTCTTC. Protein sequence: CSSTPIAGESYNEQFF.

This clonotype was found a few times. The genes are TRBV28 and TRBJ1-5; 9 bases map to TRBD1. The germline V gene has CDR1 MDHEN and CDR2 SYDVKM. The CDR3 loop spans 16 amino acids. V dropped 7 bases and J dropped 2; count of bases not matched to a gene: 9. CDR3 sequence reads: CASTTQGAPGNQPQHF. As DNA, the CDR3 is TGTGCCAGCACCACACAGGGGGCGCCGGGCAATCAGCCCCAGCATTTT.

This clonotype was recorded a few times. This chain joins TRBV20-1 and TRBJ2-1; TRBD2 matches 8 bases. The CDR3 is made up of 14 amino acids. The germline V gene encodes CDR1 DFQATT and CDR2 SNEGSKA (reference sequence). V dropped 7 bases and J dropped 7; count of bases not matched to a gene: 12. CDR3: CSVPPLAGTNEQFF. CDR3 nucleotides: TGCAGTGTCCCCCCCCTAGCGGGTACTAATGAGCAGTTCTTC.

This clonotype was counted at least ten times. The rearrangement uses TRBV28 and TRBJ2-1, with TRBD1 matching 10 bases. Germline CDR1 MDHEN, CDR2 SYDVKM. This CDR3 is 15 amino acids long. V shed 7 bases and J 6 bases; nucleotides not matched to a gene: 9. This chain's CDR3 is CASNSGQGLPNEQFF. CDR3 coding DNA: TGTGCCAGCAACTCGGGACAGGGGTTACCCAATGAGCAGTTCTTC.

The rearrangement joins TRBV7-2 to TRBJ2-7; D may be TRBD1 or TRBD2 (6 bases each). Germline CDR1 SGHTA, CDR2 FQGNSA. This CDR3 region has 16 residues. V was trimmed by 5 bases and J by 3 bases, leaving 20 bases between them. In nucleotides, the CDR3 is TGTGCCAGCAGCAGAGGGGGGTCCGGTGGGGGCTACGAGCAGTACTTC. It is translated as CASSRGGSGGGYEQYF.

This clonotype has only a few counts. The DNA for the CDR3 is TGTGCCAGCAGCGTAGGGGCTAGCGGGACCTACACCGGGGAGCTGTTTTTT. The encoded protein is CASSVGASGTYTGELFF. The chain links TRBV9 to TRBJ2-2; 9 positions agree with TRBD2. The CDR3 runs to 17 residues. CDR1 is SGDLS and CDR2 is YYNGEE in the germline V gene. The ends lost 0 bases at V and 3 bases at J; junction bases unmatched: 6.

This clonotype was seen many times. The CDR3 spells CASSSLGLAGTYEQYF. CDR3 coding DNA: TGTGCCAGCAGCTCACTAGGACTAGCGGGAACCTACGAGCAGTACTTC. The chain combines TRBV7-9 with TRBJ2-7; 12 bases agree with TRBD2. The ends lost 4 bases at V and 2 bases at J; junction bases unmatched: 6. The CDR3 runs 16 residues. Germline V lookup: CDR1 SEHNR, CDR2 FQNEAQ (reference sequence).

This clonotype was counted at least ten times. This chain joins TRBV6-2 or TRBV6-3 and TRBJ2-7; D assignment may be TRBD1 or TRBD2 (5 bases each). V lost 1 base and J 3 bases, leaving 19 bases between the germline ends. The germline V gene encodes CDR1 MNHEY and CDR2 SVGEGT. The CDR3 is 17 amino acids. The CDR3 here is CASSYFSGTVTYYEQYF. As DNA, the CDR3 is TGTGCCAGCAGTTACTTCTCCGGGACGGTAACATACTACGAGCAGTACTTC.

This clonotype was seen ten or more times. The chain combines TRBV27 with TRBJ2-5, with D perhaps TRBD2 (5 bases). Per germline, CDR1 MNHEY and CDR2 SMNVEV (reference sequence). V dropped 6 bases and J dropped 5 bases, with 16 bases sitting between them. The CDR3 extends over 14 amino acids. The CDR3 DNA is TGTGCCAGCAGGAGGGCCTCGGTGGTGGAGACCCAGTACTTC. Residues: CASRRASVVETQYF.

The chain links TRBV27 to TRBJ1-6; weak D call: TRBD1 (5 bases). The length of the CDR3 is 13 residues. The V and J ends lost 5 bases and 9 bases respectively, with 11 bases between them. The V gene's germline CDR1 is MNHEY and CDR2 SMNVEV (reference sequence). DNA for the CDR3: TGTGCCAGCAGTCGGGGAAGGGGTTCACCCCTCCACTTT. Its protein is CASSRGRGSPLHF.

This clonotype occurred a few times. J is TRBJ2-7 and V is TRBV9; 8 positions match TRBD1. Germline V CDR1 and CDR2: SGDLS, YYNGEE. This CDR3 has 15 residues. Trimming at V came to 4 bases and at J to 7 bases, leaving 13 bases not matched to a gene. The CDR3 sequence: CASSSHGTGEGEQYF. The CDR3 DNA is TGTGCCAGCAGCTCCCATGGGACAGGCGAGGGGGAGCAGTACTTC.

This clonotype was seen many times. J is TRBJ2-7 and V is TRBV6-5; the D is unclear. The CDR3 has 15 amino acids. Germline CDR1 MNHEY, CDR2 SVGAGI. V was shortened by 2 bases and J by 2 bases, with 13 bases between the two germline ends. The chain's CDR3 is CASSYNSALPYEQYF. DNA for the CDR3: TGTGCCAGCAGTTACAATTCGGCACTGCCCTACGAGCAGTACTTC.

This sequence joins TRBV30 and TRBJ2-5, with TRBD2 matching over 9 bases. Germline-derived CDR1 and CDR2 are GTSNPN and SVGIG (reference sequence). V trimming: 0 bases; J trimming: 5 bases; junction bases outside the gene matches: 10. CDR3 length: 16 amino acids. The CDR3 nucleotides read TGTGCCTGGAGTGTTTCGGCGGGAGGGCCCCGGGAGACCCAGTACTTC. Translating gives CAWSVSAGGPRETQYF.

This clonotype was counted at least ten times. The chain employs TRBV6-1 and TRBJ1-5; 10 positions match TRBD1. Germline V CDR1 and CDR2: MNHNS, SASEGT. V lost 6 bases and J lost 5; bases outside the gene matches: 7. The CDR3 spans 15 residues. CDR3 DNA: TGTGCCAGCAGATCGACAGGGGGCTCTCATCAGCCCCAGCATTTT. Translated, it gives CASRSTGGSHQPQHF.

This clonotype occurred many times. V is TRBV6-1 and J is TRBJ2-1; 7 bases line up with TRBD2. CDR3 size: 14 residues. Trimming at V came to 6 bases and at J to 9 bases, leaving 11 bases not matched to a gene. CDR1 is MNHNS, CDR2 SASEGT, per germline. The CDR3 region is CASSDPGTTIEQFF. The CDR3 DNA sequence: TGTGCCAGCAGCGATCCTGGGACTACAATTGAGCAGTTCTTC.

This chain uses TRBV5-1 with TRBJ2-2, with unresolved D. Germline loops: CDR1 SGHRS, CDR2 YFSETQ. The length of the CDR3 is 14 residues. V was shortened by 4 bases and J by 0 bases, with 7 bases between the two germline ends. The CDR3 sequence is CASSPFSNTGELFF. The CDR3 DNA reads TGCGCCAGCAGCCCCTTTTCGAACACCGGGGAGCTGTTTTTT.

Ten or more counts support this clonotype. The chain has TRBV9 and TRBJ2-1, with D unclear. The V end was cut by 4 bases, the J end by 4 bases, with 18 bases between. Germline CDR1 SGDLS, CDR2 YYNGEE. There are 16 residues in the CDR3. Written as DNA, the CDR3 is TGTGCCAGCAGCTCTAGGACGGGCAAGGCTTACAATGAGCAGTTCTTC. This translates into CASSSRTGKAYNEQFF.

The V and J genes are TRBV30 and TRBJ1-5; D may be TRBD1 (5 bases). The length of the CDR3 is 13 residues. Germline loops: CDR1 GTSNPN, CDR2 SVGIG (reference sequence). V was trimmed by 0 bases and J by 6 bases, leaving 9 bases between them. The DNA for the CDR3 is TGTGCCTGGAGTGTTGAGGGGAGTCAGCCCCAGCATTTT. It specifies CAWSVEGSQPQHF.

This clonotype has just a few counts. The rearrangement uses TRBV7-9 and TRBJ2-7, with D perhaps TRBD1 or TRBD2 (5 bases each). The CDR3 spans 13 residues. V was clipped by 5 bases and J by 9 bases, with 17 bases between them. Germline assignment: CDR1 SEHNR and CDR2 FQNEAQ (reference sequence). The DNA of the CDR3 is TGTGCCAGCAGCCTTCCAGGGACCCCGGGGCAGTACTTC. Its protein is CASSLPGTPGQYF.

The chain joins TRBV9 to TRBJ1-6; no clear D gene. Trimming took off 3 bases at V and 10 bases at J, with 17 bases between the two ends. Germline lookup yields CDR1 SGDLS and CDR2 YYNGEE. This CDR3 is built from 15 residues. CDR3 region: CASSAQHSTVSPLHF. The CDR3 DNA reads TGTGCCAGCAGCGCCCAACACTCGACCGTATCACCCCTCCACTTT.